These 24 T cell receptor beta chains came from one sample sequenced in a study of cytomegalovirus exposure and HLA in healthy donors. Vbeta (60) and Jbeta (13) primers were used in the PCR. Generated by immunoSEQ multiplex PCR, the TCRdb table keeps only in-frame clones and is missing some. Of fewer than 200,000 clones in the sample, around 67% are singletons; the top ten hold around 4.5%. Sequencing was done on a sample of PBMCs. Receptors originate from a woman aged 18 to 35 in good health and CMV-seropositive.

The chain combines TRBV27 with TRBJ2-5; 7 bases are shared with TRBD2. This CDR3 is built from 17 residues. Unmatched junction bases numbered 19, after V lost 7 bases and J lost 5 bases. Germline V CDR1 and CDR2: MNHEY, SMNVEV (reference sequence). CDR3 protein: CASTFRPPSGRAETQYF. The CDR3 DNA follows: TGTGCCAGCACCTTCCGACCCCCTAGCGGAAGGGCGGAGACCCAGTACTTC.

This clone has more than one count but fewer than ten. The chain combines TRBV5-1 with TRBJ2-1, with a tentative D call TRBD2 (6 bases). The V end was cut by 7 bases, the J end by 3 bases, with 14 bases between. The length of the CDR3 is 14 residues. Germline CDR1 reads SGHRS; CDR2 reads YFSETQ. Written as DNA, the CDR3 is TGCGCCAGCGGTATCCGGGACTTCTACAATGAGCAGTTCTTC. Amino acid sequence: CASGIRDFYNEQFF.

The chain uses TRBV7-2 and TRBJ2-7; D is possibly TRBD2 (5 bases). The V end was cut by 5 bases, the J end by 3 bases, with 14 bases between. The germline V gene encodes CDR1 SGHTA and CDR2 FQGNSA. The CDR3 sequence is 14 residues long. CDR3 loop: CASSPLGSGYEQYF. The CDR3 DNA reads TGTGCCAGCAGCCCCTTGGGGAGTGGCTACGAGCAGTACTTC.

This chain uses TRBV7-3 with TRBJ2-1; 10 nucleotides agree with TRBD2. V was clipped by 3 bases and J by 2 bases; unmatched bases: 4. The germline V gene encodes CDR1 SGHTA and CDR2 FQGTGA. This CDR3 has 16 amino acids. Written as DNA, the CDR3 is TGTGCCAGCAGCTTCCTAGCGGGGGCCGCCTACAATGAGCAGTTCTTC. This codes for CASSFLAGAAYNEQFF.

This chain uses TRBV18 with TRBJ1-6; D not resolved. V was pared by 3 bases and J by 10 bases, with 4 bases between. Germline lookup yields CDR1 KGHSH and CDR2 LQKENI. The CDR3 extends over 11 amino acids. The CDR3 DNA follows: TGTGCCAGCTCACCGGGCTCACCCCTCCACTTT. It specifies CASSPGSPLHF.

The CDR3 loop is CASSVDPEGYGYTF. The CDR3 DNA sequence: TGTGCCAGCAGCGTAGATCCAGAGGGCTATGGCTACACCTTC. The chain carries TRBV9 and TRBJ1-2; D ambiguous. CDR1 is SGDLS and CDR2 is YYNGEE in the germline V gene. CDR3 length: 14 amino acids. The V gene lost 0 bases and the J gene lost 4 bases, with 10 bases spanning the gap.

As DNA, the CDR3 is TGTGCCAGCAGTTCACCGGGACAGGGGATTTGGACCCAGTACTTC. Translating it yields CASSSPGQGIWTQYF. This chain connects TRBV6-5 to TRBJ2-5; 10 bases line up with TRBD1. The ends lost 4 bases at V and 7 bases at J; junction bases unmatched: 9. CDR1 MNHEY and CDR2 SVGAGI come from the germline V gene. This CDR3 is built from 15 residues.

The rearrangement joins TRBV19 to TRBJ1-5; D gene uncertain. This CDR3 comprises 12 residues. CDR1 and CDR2 from the germline V gene are LNHDA and SQIVND (reference sequence). Trimming left V 9 bases short and J 1 base short, with 7 bases between. CDR3 sequence: CASTKSNQPQHF. The CDR3 DNA sequence: TGTGCCAGCACAAAAAGCAATCAGCCCCAGCATTTT.

V gene TRBV14 combines with J gene TRBJ2-7; D unclear. Germline V gene sequence: CDR1 SGHDN, CDR2 FVKESK. The CDR3 loop spans 12 amino acids. With 1 base removed from V and 7 bases from J, the gap between germline ends came to 8 bases. The CDR3 here is CASSQVSREQYF. CDR3 in DNA: TGTGCCAGCAGCCAAGTAAGCAGGGAGCAGTACTTC.

This clone was seen a single time. The chain recombines TRBV19 with TRBJ1-6, with 11 bases aligning to TRBD1. The germline V gene has CDR1 LNHDA and CDR2 SQIVND (reference sequence). V shed 1 base and J 7 bases; nucleotides not matched to a gene: 0. This CDR3 is built from 15 residues. The CDR3 DNA is TGTGCCAGTAGTATAGGGGACAGGGGGAATTCACCCCTCCACTTT. Protein product: CASSIGDRGNSPLHF.

V and J are TRBV2 and TRBJ2-6; 10 bases map to TRBD1. The CDR3 loop spans 21 amino acids. V shed 4 bases and J 0 bases; nucleotides not matched to a gene: 15. The V gene's germline CDR1 is SNHLY and CDR2 FYNNEI. Here the CDR3 DNA reads TGTGCCAGCAGTGGAATCGGGACAGGGGTGCAGTGGGGCTCTGGGGCCAACGTCCTGACTTTC. This gives the protein CASSGIGTGVQWGSGANVLTF.

The CDR3 sequence is CASSWEVRANYGYTF. In nucleotides, the CDR3 is TGTGCCAGCAGCTGGGAGGTGAGAGCTAACTATGGCTACACCTTC. The rearrangement links TRBV7-9 to TRBJ1-2, with D uncertain. V lost 4 bases to trimming and J lost 0 bases, with 12 bases between them. The V gene's germline CDR1 is SEHNR and CDR2 FQNEAQ (reference sequence). This CDR3 has 15 amino acids.

This clone was picked up a small number of times. The V and J genes are TRBV7-8 and TRBJ2-7; 11 bases agree with TRBD2. Germline lookup yields CDR1 SGHVS and CDR2 FQNEAQ. V dropped 4 bases and J dropped 2; count of bases not matched to a gene: 16. The CDR3 runs 19 residues. The CDR3 sequence is CASSSSDRYVSGRAYEQYF. CDR3 nucleotide sequence: TGTGCCAGCAGCTCCTCGGACAGATACGTTAGCGGGAGGGCCTACGAGCAGTACTTC.

V is TRBV7-2 and J is TRBJ1-1; D gene ambiguous. V dropped 5 bases and J dropped 5 bases, with 9 bases sitting between them. This CDR3 is built from 12 residues. Germline CDR1 is SGHTA and CDR2 is FQGNSA. The CDR3 spells CASSPRRTEAFF. In DNA form, the CDR3 reads TGTGCCAGCAGCCCTAGGCGAACTGAAGCTTTCTTT.

The chain combines TRBV4-1 with TRBJ1-5; 9 bases match TRBD1. J gave up 2 bases and V 1 base, and 3 bases lay outside the gene matches. The V gene's germline CDR1 is MGHRA and CDR2 YSYEKL. The CDR3 is 16 amino acids. In nucleotides, the CDR3 is TGCGCCAGCAGCCAAGCGGACAGGGGAGGCAATCAGCCCCAGCATTTT. Translation gives CASSQADRGGNQPQHF.

This chain joins TRBV4-1 and TRBJ2-7; 8 bases align to TRBD2. The CDR3 has 16 residues. J lost 4 bases, V lost 0 bases, and 8 bases had no gene match. Germline values: CDR1 MGHRA, CDR2 YSYEKL. Here the CDR3 reads CASSQEFSGNLYEQYF. For the CDR3, the DNA is TGCGCCAGCAGCCAAGAATTTAGCGGGAACTTATACGAGCAGTACTTC.

The rearrangement joins TRBV25-1 to TRBJ2-5, with D hard to call. V was clipped by 3 bases and J by 1 base, with 9 bases between them. Germline CDR1 is MGHDK and CDR2 is SYGVNS. The CDR3 runs to 14 residues. The CDR3 DNA reads as TGTGCCAGCAGTGACTTATTCCGCCAAGAGACCCAGTACTTC. As protein: CASSDLFRQETQYF.

The CDR3, as DNA: TGTGCCAGCAGCCCGTCCAATCAGCCCCAGCATTTT. It yields the protein CASSPSNQPQHF. The V call is TRBV27, the J call TRBJ1-5; D gene uncertain. The CDR3 is 12 residues long. The germline V gene encodes CDR1 MNHEY and CDR2 SMNVEV (reference sequence). V dropped 6 bases and J dropped 3 bases, with 6 bases sitting between them.

This chain joins TRBV19 and TRBJ2-5, with D possibly matching TRBD1 (5 bases). Germline lookup yields CDR1 LNHDA and CDR2 SQIVND (reference sequence). CDR3 length equals 15 residues. V gave up 5 bases and J gave up 4 bases, with 17 bases separating them. The CDR3: CASSPLRGGRETQYF. The CDR3 DNA follows: TGTGCCAGTAGTCCCCTTAGGGGCGGACGAGAGACCCAGTACTTC.

This chain uses TRBV9 with TRBJ2-7; maybe TRBD1 (6 bases). Per the germline V gene, CDR1 is SGDLS and CDR2 is YYNGEE. Trimming removed 4 bases at V and 3 bases at J, with 17 bases between. The CDR3 length is 15 residues. The CDR3 reads CASSQGGGVLYEQYF. In DNA form, the CDR3 reads TGTGCCAGCAGCCAGGGTGGGGGCGTTCTCTACGAGCAGTACTTC.

The gene calls are TRBV11-2 and TRBJ2-3; maybe TRBD2 (5 bases). CDR1 and CDR2 from the germline V gene are SGHAT and FQNNGV. This CDR3 spans 14 amino acids. Trimming stripped 1 base from V and 4 bases from J, with 9 bases between. The CDR3 DNA reads as TGTGCCAGCAGCTTAGCCACGGAGGCAGATACGCAGTATTTT. It translates to CASSLATEADTQYF.

The chain has TRBV7-9 and TRBJ1-4, with D possibly being TRBD1 (6 bases). The CDR3 spans 16 residues. Germline V gives CDR1 SEHNR, CDR2 FQNEAQ (reference sequence). V shed 4 bases and J shed 5 bases, with 17 bases lying between them. The CDR3 loop is CASSWGGGTGNEKLFF. The CDR3, as DNA: TGTGCCAGCAGCTGGGGGGGCGGGACCGGGAATGAAAAACTGTTTTTT.

This chain links TRBV2 with TRBJ1-2; 9 bases are a match to TRBD1. V lost 6 bases, J lost 4 bases, and 9 bases stayed unmatched. There are 15 residues in the CDR3. The germline V gene encodes CDR1 SNHLY and CDR2 FYNNEI. The CDR3 nucleotides are TGTGCCAGCAGACTCCGGACAGGGGCAACCTATGGCTACACCTTC. This encodes CASRLRTGATYGYTF.

The chain carries TRBV4-3 and TRBJ1-2; maybe TRBD1 (6 bases). Between the trimmed V and J ends, which lost 6 bases and 0 bases, there was a span of 14 bases. Germline CDR1 reads LGHNA; CDR2 reads YSLEER. There are 15 residues in the CDR3. In nucleotides, the CDR3 is TGCGCCAGCAGACAGGGTTCGGTAGCTAACTATGGCTACACCTTC. It codes for CASRQGSVANYGYTF.